Listed below are T cell receptor beta chains from one sample, sequenced in a study of beta chain features in type 1 diabetes. Clones were read by immunoSEQ multiplex PCR, and TCRdb kept only the in-frame ones, dropping some. The sample has over 350,000 clones; about 15% are singletons. Sequenced sample: naive CD4+ T cells from blood. These receptors originate from a woman aged 18-29 years in good health. CDR3s leave out the opening cysteine and the closing phenylalanine or tryptophan.

16	TRBV27	TRBJ2-7	ASKRGHLSGQPPYEQY
14	TRBV27	TRBJ2-1	ASNPRLAGSYNEQF
14	TRBV18	TRBJ2-3	ASSSPTSGSTDTQY
13	TRBV28	TRBJ2-2	ASSFASMNTGELF
13	TRBV29-1	TRBJ1-4	SVRRGGSLNEKLF
12	TRBV7-2	TRBJ1-2	ASSLGTPNYGYT
9	TRBV28	TRBJ2-7	ATKQHYEQY
12	TRBV19	TRBJ2-1	ASTRGTGYNEQF
10	TRBV29-1	TRBJ1-2	SVEVESRGYT
13	TRBV29-1	TRBJ2-1	SVPTDRGWGNEQF
12	TRBV2	TRBJ2-5	ASSGGSPDATQY
10	TRBV30	TRBJ1-3	AWDFSGNTIY
11	TRBV5-4	TRBJ1-2	ASSGQENYGYT
13	TRBV7-9	TRBJ2-1	ASSLGLAYDNEQF
12	TRBV6-5	TRBJ2-2	ASRPGLATGELF
14	TRBV5-1	TRBJ2-1	ASSLIGGGPDNEQF
14	TRBV18	TRBJ1-4	ASSPSRQEFNEKLF
12	TRBV5-1	TRBJ2-5	ASSFRQGGETQY
12	TRBV5-1	TRBJ2-5	ASSLGRGRETQY
14	TRBV5-1	TRBJ2-1	ASSLGPSGSYNEQF
11	TRBV7-2	TRBJ2-7	ASSTSGNYEQY
12	TRBV28	TRBJ1-1	ASSLLDRGTEAF
15	TRBV9	TRBJ2-1	ASSAPSLAGGGGEQF
11	TRBV15	TRBJ2-1	ATSRDRSGFEF
14	TRBV25-1	TRBJ2-1	ASSPPRGQGGNEQF
12	TRBV7-9	TRBJ1-2	ASSASQGYYGYT
13	TRBV6-1	TRBJ2-7	ASTNPWGRSYEQY
11	TRBV29-1	TRBJ1-2	SVEVGGRSGYT
12	TRBV28	TRBJ1-4	ASSTEYTPEKLF
12	TRBV29-1	TRBJ1-2	SVQRTGRNYGYT
14	TRBV5-1	TRBJ2-2	ASTGSGDMNTGELF
11	TRBV9	TRBJ2-1	ASSSPGGNEQF
12	TRBV19	TRBJ2-7	ASSSRGFSYEQY
15	TRBV4-3	TRBJ2-3	ASSQELPLLITDTQY
16	TRBV18	TRBJ1-5	ASSRGGMGAEINQPQH
12	TRBV19	TRBJ1-1	ASSILAENTEAF
9	TRBV20-1	TRBJ2-5	SIMYQETQY
11	TRBV28	TRBJ2-1	ASRNSGRSEQF
14	TRBV28	TRBJ2-7	ASSPHPKGSSYEQY
12	TRBV10-3	TRBJ2-5	AISAGGVQETQY
12	TRBV11-2	TRBJ2-4	ASSLDLLAIIQY
9	TRBV10-3	TRBJ2-7	ATGTVYEQY
13	TRBV29-1	TRBJ2-3	SVESEQGATDTQY
12	TRBV5-4	TRBJ2-5	ASSSTGGQETQY
13	TRBV7-9	TRBJ2-1	ASRSRGLADNEQF